What follows is one T cell receptor (beta chain) and its context. The CDR3 is made up of 13 amino acids. V was shortened by 4 bases and J by 5 bases, with 14 bases between the two germline ends. CDR1 and CDR2 from the germline V gene are GTSNPN and SVGIG (reference sequence). The sample belongs to a study of control samples from healthy donors and cancer patients. Method: immunoSEQ multiplex PCR; TCRdb's copy keeps in-frame clones and lacks some. The table records some 100,000 clones, about 80% of them present only once. The clonotype originates from a woman in her twenties or thirties in good health. The specimen sequenced was blood. The chain is built from TRBV30 and TRBJ1-2; possibly TRBD1 for D (6 bases). The CDR3 spells CAWNPTGSYGYTF. For the CDR3, the DNA is TGTGCCTGGAACCCAACAGGGTCGTATGGCTACACCTTC. Drawing the rest from reference TRBV30 and TRBJ1-2, the complete variable domain is SQTIHQWPATLVQPVGSPLSLECTVEGTSNPNLYWYRQAAGRGLQLLFYSVGIGQISSEVPQNLSASRPQDRQFILSSKKLLLSDSGFYLCAWNPTGSYGYTFGSGTRLTVV.